The clone carrying this TCR beta chain has more than one count but fewer than ten. Its cognate antigen is unknown. Amplification targeted the TCR beta CDR3 regions, with RNA transcripts as the source material. The first round was an RT-PCR with HTBI primers, and the second round was a multiplex PCR. Each CDR3 protein is one row after TCRdb ran MiXCR on the multiplex PCR reads. The table records about 740,000 distinct CDR3 sequences, approximately 40% of them present only once. This record comes from a study of Graves' ophthalmopathy and Graves' hyperthyroidism. Turning to the study itself: At initial diagnosis, peripheral blood was obtained, and this preceded any treatment.

Overall study results and limits: The authors also found most expanded thyroid clonotypes above 0.001 frequency in blood.

The CDR3 is 16 amino acids. Looked up from germline, CDR1 is SGHTA and CDR2 is FQGNSA. V trimming: 5 bases; J trimming: 6 bases; junction bases outside the gene matches: 14. The sample taken for sequencing was peripheral blood. This chain links TRBV7-2 with TRBJ1-1, with 8 nucleotides matching TRBD1. The sequence came from an adult man with Graves' ophthalmopathy. The CDR3 DNA sequence: TGTGCCAGCAGCCCCGGTAGACAGGGGCTTCGAGCTGAAGCTTTCTTT. It encodes CASSPGRQGLRAEAFF. Full variable domain (rest looked up from reference TRBV7-2 and TRBJ1-1): GAGVSQSPSNKVTEKGKDVELRCDPISGHTALYWYRQSLGQGLEFLIYFQGNSAPDKSGLPSDRFSAERTGGSVSTLTIQRTQQEDSAVYLCASSPGRQGLRAEAFFGQGTRLTVV.